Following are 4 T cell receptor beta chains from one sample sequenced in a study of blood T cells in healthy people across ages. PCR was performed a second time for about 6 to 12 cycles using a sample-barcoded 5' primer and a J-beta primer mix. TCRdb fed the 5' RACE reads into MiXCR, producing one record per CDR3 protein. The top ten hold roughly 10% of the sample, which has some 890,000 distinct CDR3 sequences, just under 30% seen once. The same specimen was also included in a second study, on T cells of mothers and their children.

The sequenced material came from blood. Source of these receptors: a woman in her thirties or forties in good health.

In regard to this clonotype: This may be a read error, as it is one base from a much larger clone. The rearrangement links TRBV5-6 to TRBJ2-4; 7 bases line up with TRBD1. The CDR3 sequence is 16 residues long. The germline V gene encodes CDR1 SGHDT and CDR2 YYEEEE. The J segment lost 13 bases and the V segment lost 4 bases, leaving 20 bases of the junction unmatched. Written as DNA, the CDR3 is TGTGCCAGCAGCGACCGGGACAGCAGCTCCTACAATGAGCAGTACTTC. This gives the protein CASSDRDSSSYNEQYF.

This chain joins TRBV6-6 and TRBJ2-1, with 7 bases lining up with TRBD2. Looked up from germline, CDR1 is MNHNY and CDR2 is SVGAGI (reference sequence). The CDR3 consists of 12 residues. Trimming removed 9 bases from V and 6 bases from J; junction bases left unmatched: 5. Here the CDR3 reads CASCVAGNEQFF. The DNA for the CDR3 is TGTGCCAGTTGTGTAGCGGGCAATGAGCAGTTCTTC.

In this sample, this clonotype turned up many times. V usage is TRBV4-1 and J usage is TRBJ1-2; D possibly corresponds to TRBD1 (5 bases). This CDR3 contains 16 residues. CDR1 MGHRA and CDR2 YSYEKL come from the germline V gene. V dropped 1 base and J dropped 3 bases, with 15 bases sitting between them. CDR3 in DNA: TGCGCCAGCAGCCAAGGTCAAGGACAAGCATACTATGGCTACACCTTC. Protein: CASSQGQGQAYYGYTF.

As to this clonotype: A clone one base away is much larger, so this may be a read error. CDR3 DNA sequence: TGTGCCAGCAGCCCAGGGGTTACTGAGCAGTACTTC. This sequence encodes CASSPGVTEQYF. The rearrangement links TRBV12-3 or TRBV12-4 to TRBJ2-5; tentative D call: TRBD1 (6 bases). The CDR3 is 12 amino acids. Trimming took off 6 bases at V and 11 bases at J, with 16 bases between the two ends.